The clone carrying this T cell receptor beta chain occurred many times. Its antigen remains unidentified. The CDR3 has 17 residues. V shed 0 bases and J 2 bases; nucleotides not matched to a gene: 5. The germline gives CDR1 LGHDT, CDR2 YNNKEL (reference sequence). The data are from a study of T cells in Graves' hyperthyroidism and ophthalmopathy. Study information: Peripheral blood was drawn at first diagnosis, prior to all treatment. Points from the study as a whole: A model of 13 V-J pairs discriminated ophthalmopathy from stable hyperthyroidism.

TCR beta CDR3 regions were amplified from RNA. With the HTBI primer set, the TCR CDR3 went through a first round of RT-PCR. TCRdb re-called the multiplex PCR reads with MiXCR, one entry per CDR3 protein. The data show around 350,000 distinct CDR3 sequences, roughly 14% seen once. Uncontrolled infections, other autoimmune diseases, pregnancy or lactation led to exclusion of patients. This sample holds PBMCs from less than 11 ml fresh peripheral blood. The sequencing input was blood. The rearrangement links TRBV3-1 to TRBJ2-3, with 10 positions matching TRBD2. This sequence originates from a woman aged 25 to 39 with Graves' ophthalmopathy. In DNA form, the CDR3 reads TGTGCCAGCAGCCAAGATGTAGCGGGGGGATACACAGATACGCAGTATTTT. Translated: CASSQDVAGGYTDTQYF.